This T cell receptor beta chain was recorded in a study of blood T cell repertoires in COVID-19. The CDR3 has 13 residues. The V segment lost 5 bases and the J segment 10 bases; nucleotides outside the gene matches: 6. CDR1 is MNHEY and CDR2 is SVGAGI in the germline V gene. This clone was counted only a few times. This table comes from immunoSEQ multiplex PCR, and its TCRdb copy is limited to in-frame clones, with some not included. The sample yields around 250,000 clones, roughly 88% seen once. The receptor was isolated from a woman of 80 years or more with COVID-19, enrolled during active disease. Sequencing was performed on peripheral blood. The V gene is TRBV6-5, the J gene TRBJ1-4; 8 nucleotides line up with TRBD1. The CDR3 loop is CASSRGQGVKLFF. CDR3 sequence (DNA): TGTGCCAGCAGTAGAGGACAGGGAGTAAAACTGTTTTTT.